What follows are 19 T cell receptor beta chains derived from one specimen sequenced in a study of blood T cell repertoires in COVID-19. Sequencing used immunoSEQ multiplex PCR; TCRdb keeps in-frame clones, though not all of them. This sample has around 320,000 clones, with approximately 89% found just once. Specimen: peripheral blood. The receptors stem from a woman aged 25 to 39 with COVID-19, enrolled during active disease.

This clone has just a few counts. This chain joins TRBV29-1 and TRBJ1-2, with 7 bases matching TRBD1. Germline V gene lookup returns CDR1 SQVTM and CDR2 ANQGSEA. The CDR3 contains 13 residues. The J segment lost 6 bases and the V segment lost 6 bases, leaving 10 bases of the junction unmatched. CDR3 loop: CSVPGQERHGYTF. The CDR3 DNA reads TGCAGCGTGCCCGGACAGGAGAGGCATGGCTACACCTTC.

This chain connects TRBV4-2 to TRBJ2-1; possibly TRBD2 for D (6 bases). There are 13 residues in the CDR3. V was trimmed by 2 bases and J by 10 bases, leaving 12 bases between them. Per the germline V gene, CDR1 is LGHNA and CDR2 is YNFKEQ. In DNA form, the CDR3 reads TGTGCCAGCAGCCAATCCTTGGAGGGGGAGCAGTTCTTC. This translates into CASSQSLEGEQFF.

V gene TRBV7-9 combines with J gene TRBJ1-1; 8 bases align to TRBD1. V dropped 0 bases and J dropped 5; count of bases not matched to a gene: 8. This CDR3 spans 16 amino acids. Germline V lookup: CDR1 SEHNR, CDR2 FQNEAQ (reference sequence). CDR3 sequence reads: CASSLAGQGEETEAFF. The DNA for the CDR3 is TGTGCCAGCAGCTTAGCTGGACAGGGTGAGGAGACTGAAGCTTTCTTT.

The chain combines TRBV5-4 with TRBJ2-7; D is unclear. Trimming cost V 6 bases and J 3 bases, with 16 bases left between them. The CDR3 extends over 14 amino acids. CDR1 and CDR2 from the germline V gene are SGHNT and YYREEE (reference sequence). CDR3 region: CASTLDPTGYEQYF. DNA for the CDR3: TGTGCCAGCACCCTCGATCCCACTGGCTACGAGCAGTACTTC.

The V call is TRBV5-5, the J call TRBJ1-2, with D tentatively TRBD1 (5 bases). This CDR3 has 13 amino acids. Trimming shortened V by 2 bases and J by 6 bases, and 11 bases separated the two germline ends. Germline loops: CDR1 SGHKS, CDR2 YYEKEE (reference sequence). In nucleotides, the CDR3 is TGTGCCAGCAGCTTTCGGGGGGATGATGGCTACACCTTC. Its protein product is CASSFRGDDGYTF.

CDR3 nucleotides: TGTGCCTGGAGTTCAGGGGTCTCCTCTGGAAACACCATATATTTT. This codes for CAWSSGVSSGNTIYF. The gene calls are TRBV30 and TRBJ1-3; maybe TRBD1 (6 bases). Trimming removed 2 bases at V and 0 bases at J, with 11 bases between. Germline lookup yields CDR1 GTSNPN and CDR2 SVGIG (reference sequence). This CDR3 is built from 15 residues.

J is TRBJ1-6 and V is TRBV19, with D unclear. Per germline, CDR1 LNHDA and CDR2 SQIVND (reference sequence). The CDR3 runs to 12 residues. V lost 5 bases and J 9 bases, leaving 8 bases between the germline ends. Written as DNA, the CDR3 is TGTGCCAGTAGTGAGGGTAGTTCACCCCTCCACTTT. Its protein product is CASSEGSSPLHF.

The chain employs TRBV2 and TRBJ2-5; 7 nucleotides agree with TRBD1. V gave up 8 bases and J gave up 0 bases; unmatched junction bases: 9. The CDR3 extends over 15 amino acids. Germline V CDR1 and CDR2: SNHLY, FYNNEI. The CDR3 sequence is CASLRGRGYQETQYF. In DNA form, the CDR3 reads TGTGCCAGCCTTAGGGGCAGGGGGTACCAAGAGACCCAGTACTTC.

The chain employs TRBV12-3 or TRBV12-4 and TRBJ1-2; D not certain. This CDR3 has 13 amino acids. V was trimmed by 5 bases and J by 5 bases, leaving 12 bases between them. The CDR3 region is CASSEVVGYGYTF. CDR3 DNA: TGTGCCAGCAGTGAAGTTGTCGGTTATGGCTACACCTTC.

The chain links TRBV7-9 to TRBJ2-3; the match to TRBD2 covers 10 bases. Germline V gives CDR1 SEHNR, CDR2 FQNEAQ (reference sequence). This CDR3 is built from 19 residues. J gave up 3 bases and V 4 bases, and 16 bases lay outside the gene matches. CDR3 in amino acids: CASSWATPLLAGYTDTQYF. CDR3 in DNA: TGTGCCAGCAGCTGGGCCACACCGCTACTAGCGGGGTATACAGATACGCAGTATTTT.

The V and J genes are TRBV4-1 and TRBJ1-6, with 10 bases matching TRBD1. CDR1 is MGHRA and CDR2 is YSYEKL in the germline V gene. This CDR3 contains 19 residues. The junction had 10 bases not matched to a gene; V was cut back by 2 bases and J by 3 bases. CDR3 coding DNA: TGCGCCAGCAGCCAACATCCTGAGGGGACAGGGGTCTATAATTCACCCCTCCACTTT. This codes for CASSQHPEGTGVYNSPLHF.

The chain employs TRBV2 and TRBJ2-5; TRBD2 matches 8 bases. Unmatched junction bases numbered 12, after V lost 7 bases and J lost 5 bases. The CDR3 spans 15 residues. Germline V gene sequence: CDR1 SNHLY, CDR2 FYNNEI. For the CDR3, the DNA is TGTGCCAGCACCCGGGGGACTAGTTTAATGGAGACCCAGTACTTC. Encoded protein: CASTRGTSLMETQYF.

This clone was counted a single time. The chain couples TRBV18 to TRBJ2-6, with D unclear. The germline V gene has CDR1 KGHSH and CDR2 LQKENI. Trimming removed 0 bases from V and 1 base from J, with 10 bases in between. The CDR3 has 17 residues. In nucleotides, the CDR3 is TGTGCCAGCTCACCACCATTCGGAGAATCTGGGGCCAACGTCCTGACTTTC. Protein: CASSPPFGESGANVLTF.

This clone has only one observation. V and J are TRBV6-5 and TRBJ2-7; D perhaps matches TRBD1 (6 bases). The CDR3 contains 14 residues. CDR1 and CDR2 from the germline V gene are MNHEY and SVGAGI. Trimming removed 5 bases at V and 2 bases at J, with 13 bases between. The CDR3 spells CASSTRTETYEQYF. The CDR3 bases are TGTGCCAGCAGTACCCGGACAGAAACCTACGAGCAGTACTTC.

This clone was seen just once. V and J are TRBV6-5 and TRBJ2-2, with 9 positions matching TRBD1. CDR3 length: 13 amino acids. The V gene end was trimmed by 11 bases and the J gene end by 3 bases; junction bases not matched to a gene: 4. CDR1 and CDR2 (germline): MNHEY, SVGAGI. The CDR3 DNA follows: TGTGCCGGGGACAGGGCGGACACCGGGGAGCTGTTTTTT. It translates to CAGDRADTGELFF.

The rearrangement joins TRBV5-1 to TRBJ1-5; D uncertain. Germline assignment: CDR1 SGHRS and CDR2 YFSETQ. The CDR3 is 14 amino acids. Trimming shortened V by 4 bases and J by 6 bases, and 14 bases separated the two germline ends. In DNA, the CDR3 is TGCGCCAGCAGCGGCGCGGGAGGGAGTCAGCCCCAGCATTTT. It translates to CASSGAGGSQPQHF. Full variable domain (remainder filled in from reference TRBV5-1 and TRBJ1-5): KAGVTQTPRYLIKTRGQQVTLSCSPISGHRSVSWYQQTPGQGLQFLFEYFSETQRNKGNFPGRFSGRQFSNSRSEMNVSTLELGDSALYLCASSGAGGSQPQHFGDGTRLSIL.

This chain connects TRBV6-6 to TRBJ2-7; 9 bases map to TRBD1. The CDR3 consists of 16 residues. V lost 6 bases, J lost 2 bases, and 11 bases stayed unmatched. Germline V gene data show CDR1 as MNHNY and CDR2 as SVGAGI (reference sequence). The CDR3 region is CASRSNRDRVPYEQYF. The DNA of the CDR3 is TGTGCCAGCAGGTCGAACCGGGACAGGGTACCCTACGAGCAGTACTTC.

The chain joins TRBV7-9 to TRBJ2-3; TRBD2 matches 8 bases. CDR1 is SEHNR, CDR2 FQNEAQ, per germline (reference sequence). J gave up 3 bases and V 2 bases, and 7 bases lay outside the gene matches. This CDR3 has 16 residues. CDR3 amino acids: CASSLFGRGGTDTQYF. CDR3 nucleotide sequence: TGTGCCAGCAGCTTATTTGGCCGGGGGGGAACAGATACGCAGTATTTT.

The chain links TRBV3-1 (or the pseudogene TRBV3-2) to TRBJ1-3; possibly TRBD1 for D (5 bases). Trimming stripped 4 bases from V and 0 bases from J, with 19 bases between. This CDR3 comprises 18 residues. Germline values: CDR1 LGHDT, CDR2 YNNKEL (reference sequence). The CDR3 sequence is CASSPLDRGRISGNTIYF. The CDR3 nucleotides are TGTGCCAGCAGCCCCCTTGATAGGGGTCGGATCTCTGGAAACACCATATATTTT.